The clone carrying this T cell receptor beta chain was picked up many times. Its antigen is still unknown. The data derive from a study of T cells in Graves' hyperthyroidism and ophthalmopathy. Study-wide background: Peripheral blood sampling occurred at initial diagnosis, before any treatment. Study-wide findings and caveats: The majority of expanded thyroid clonotypes above 0.001 also appeared in blood.

Stable Graves' hyperthyroidism denoted no ophthalmopathy progression over 18 months. Diagnoses were made from clinical symptoms, serum measures (thyroxine and TRAb), thyroid ultrasound and orbital computed tomography. Authors of the study amplified TCR beta CDR3 regions from RNA transcripts. During a first-round RT-PCR of the TCR CDR3, the HTBI primer set was used. TCRdb re-called the multiplex PCR reads through MiXCR, storing one row per CDR3 protein. The sample holds 500,000 to 750,000 distinct CDR3 sequences, 15% to 19% seen once. CDR3 length equals 12 residues. V was clipped by 6 bases and J by 7 bases, with 13 bases between them. Germline V lookup: CDR1 DFQATT, CDR2 SNEGSKA (reference sequence).

The sequence was collected from a woman aged 25 to 39 with Graves' hyperthyroidism. Sequencing was performed on blood. The rearrangement joins TRBV20-1 to TRBJ1-3, with D possibly TRBD1 on 5 matching bases. In DNA form, the CDR3 reads TGCAGTGCCCCAGGGCGGGGGAACACCATATATTTT. Translated: CSAPGRGNTIYF.